This TCR beta chain was identified during a study of T cells in Graves' hyperthyroidism and ophthalmopathy (dated by TCRdb to between 2018 and 2021). A note on the overall study: Peripheral blood samples were taken at initial diagnosis, before any treatment was given. A discovery cohort of about a hundred patients, 43 with Graves' ophthalmopathy and 55 to 60 with stable Graves' hyperthyroidism, was used to find distinguishing TCR V-J signatures. Once sampling was done, hyperthyroidism patients were given methimazole at a starting dose of 30 mg daily, whereas ophthalmopathy patients were given high-dose intravenous methylprednisolone. The paper describes TCR Vbeta CDR3 sequencing of 140 or so peripheral blood samples, made up of about 40 ophthalmopathy patients, around 78 hyperthyroidism patients and about 17 progressor patients. In roughly six Graves' hyperthyroidism patients, the study also compared T-cell repertoires from thyroid tissue with T-cell repertoires from blood. The roughly 91 discovery patients were randomly split 7:3 into training and test sets. An independent validation cohort of about 20 hyperthyroidism patients and approximately 15 patients who later progressed to ophthalmopathy tested prospective prediction of ophthalmopathy. Study-wide conclusions, independent of this receptor: In cross-validation, a model built on a 13 V-J signature told ophthalmopathy apart from stable hyperthyroidism with under 90% sensitivity and 81% to 82% specificity, and in testing the same model reached 80%/75%. Most expanded thyroid clonotypes (frequency above 0.001) were also detected in blood, suggesting blood repertoires may reflect thyroid immune responses. In validation, the model predicted progression to ophthalmopathy a median of about 6 months before onset, with 70% to 71% sensitivity and roughly 73% specificity. No statistical method was used to set the sample size in advance, and investigators knew the group allocation.

Amplification of TCR beta CDR3 regions was carried out from RNA transcripts. A first-round RT-PCR of the TCR CDR3 used the HTBI primer set with the Qiagen OneStep RT-PCR kit. The libraries were constructed in a second round of multiplex PCR and then size-selected and purified. Libraries were sequenced paired-end with 100 bp reads on an Illumina HiSeq2000. The original pipeline was this. SOAPnuke was used to process the raw data, with reads discarded if the reads contained adapters or uncalled bases, had a mean Phred below 15, or lacked an exact constant-primer or identifier match. High-quality paired reads were merged using COPE v1.2.5, and each unique nucleotide sequence was defined as a clonotype. Clonotypes were aligned to IMGT TRBV, TRBD and TRBJ reference segments using MiTCR v1.1. Only V-J combinations with frequency above 0.0001, covering roughly 99% of repertoires, were analysed. The TCS score was defined as F50 (clonal expansion) divided by E x V (chaos), with BLOSUM62-based TCRdist calculated between CDR3 peptides within each V-J. Welch's t-statistics and random forest reduced just over 500 V-J features to 13, which were used in a naive Bayes classifier (R e1071). In-frame beta chains were kept once TCRdb had trimmed the public reads at Q25 with fastp and called clones with MiXCR. Identical CDR3 protein sequences are pooled into one entry, listed with their most common genes and DNA. The V and J calls were not made by the authors but by TCRdb's processing. Here the sample has 250,000 to 300,000 distinct CDR3 sequences; about an eighth occur a single time. The top ten clonotypes cover around 7.9% of the sample.

Hyperthyroidism patients were aged 18 to 65 years and newly diagnosed, with disease duration of less than 2 months. The study excluded patients with uncontrolled infections, other autoimmune diseases, pregnancy or lactation. Diagnoses relied on clinical symptoms, serum thyroxine and TRAb, thyroid ultrasound and orbital computed tomography. Blood from progressor patients was collected at the time of first diagnosis with hyperthyroidism, before any ophthalmopathy symptoms had appeared. PBMCs were isolated from more than 9 ml of fresh peripheral blood by Ficoll-Paque density gradient centrifugation. Patients classed as progressors first received a Graves' hyperthyroidism diagnosis and then went on to develop ophthalmopathy during follow-up. Total RNA was extracted with Trizol reagent, and quality was checked on an Agilent 2100 Bioanalyzer. To note about this clonotype: Its antigen specificity is not known. The input lacks base qualities; no much larger clone sits a single base away.

The clonotype was recovered from a woman under 40 with Graves' hyperthyroidism that later progressed to Graves' ophthalmopathy. Sequenced input: blood.

The nucleotide sequence reads as follows: TGTGCCAGCAGCCTACTAACGAACACTGAAGCTTTCTTT. It translates to CASSLLTNTEAFF. The chain uses TRBV6-1 and TRBJ1-1; no D gene can be assigned with confidence. CDR1 MNHNS and CDR2 SASEGT are derived from the germline V gene. Measured from the cysteine to the phenylalanine, the CDR3 is 13 residues long. The only DNA kept is the CDR3, 39 bases in frame from the first base. V is reduced by 6 bases and J by 1 base, leaving a spacing of 9 bases between them.